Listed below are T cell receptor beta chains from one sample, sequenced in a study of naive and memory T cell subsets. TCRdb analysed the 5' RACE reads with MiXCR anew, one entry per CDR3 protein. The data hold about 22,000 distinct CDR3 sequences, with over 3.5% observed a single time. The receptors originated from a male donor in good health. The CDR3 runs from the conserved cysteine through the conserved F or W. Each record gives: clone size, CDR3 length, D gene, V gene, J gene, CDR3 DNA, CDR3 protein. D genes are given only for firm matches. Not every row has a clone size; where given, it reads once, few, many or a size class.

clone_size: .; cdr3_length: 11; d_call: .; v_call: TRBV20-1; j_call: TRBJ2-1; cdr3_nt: TGCAGTGCTCCAGAGACTAGGTTGCAGTTCTTC; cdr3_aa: CSAPETRLQFF
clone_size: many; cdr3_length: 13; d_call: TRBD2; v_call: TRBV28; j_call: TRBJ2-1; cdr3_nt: TGTGCCAGCAGATGGACTAGCGGGCCTAGGCAGTTCTTC; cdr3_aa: CASRWTSGPRQFF
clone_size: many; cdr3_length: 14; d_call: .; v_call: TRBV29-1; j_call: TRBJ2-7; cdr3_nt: TGCAGCGTTGTGGGGCCTAGCAGAGCCTACGAGCAGTACTTC; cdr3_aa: CSVVGPSRAYEQYF
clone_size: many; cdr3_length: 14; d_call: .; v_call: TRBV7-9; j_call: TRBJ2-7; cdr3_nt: TGTGCCAGCAGCTTAGAACGCGCACCCACCGAGCAGTACTTC; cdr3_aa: CASSLERAPTEQYF
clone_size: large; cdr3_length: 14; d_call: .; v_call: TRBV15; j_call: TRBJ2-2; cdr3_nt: TGTGCCACCAGCGAGCAGACGAACACCGGGGAGCTGTTTTTT; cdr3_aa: CATSEQTNTGELFF
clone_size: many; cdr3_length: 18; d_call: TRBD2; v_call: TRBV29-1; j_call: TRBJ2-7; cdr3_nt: TGCAGCGTTGAAGGGCCGGGACAAGACCCGGGACTAGTCTACGAGCAGTACTTC; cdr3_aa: CSVEGPGQDPGLVYEQYF
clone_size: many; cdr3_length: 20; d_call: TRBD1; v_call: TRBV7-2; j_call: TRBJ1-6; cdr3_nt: TGTGCCAGCAGCCCCTCACTCCCGGGACAGGGGGTGGACTATAATTCACCCCTCCACTTT; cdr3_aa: CASSPSLPGQGVDYNSPLHF
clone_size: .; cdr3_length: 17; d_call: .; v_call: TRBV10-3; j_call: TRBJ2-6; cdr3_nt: TGTGCCATCACTCGGTCTGGTGAGGGCTCTGGGGCCAACGTCCTGACTTTC; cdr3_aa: CAITRSGEGSGANVLTF
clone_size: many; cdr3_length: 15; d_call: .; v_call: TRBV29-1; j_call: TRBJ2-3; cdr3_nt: TGCAGCGTAAGATTGGGTAGTTTCGGGACAGATACGCAGTATTTT; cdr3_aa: CSVRLGSFGTDTQYF
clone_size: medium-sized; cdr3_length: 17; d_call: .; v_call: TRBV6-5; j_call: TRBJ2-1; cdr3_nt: TGTGCCAGCAGCTCTCATGTCGGTGGCAGCTCCTACAATGAGCAGTTCTTC; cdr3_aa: CASSSHVGGSSYNEQFF
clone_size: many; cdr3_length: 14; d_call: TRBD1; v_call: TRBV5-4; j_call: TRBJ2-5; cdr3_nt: TGTGCCAGCAGCTCGGGACAGTTCCAAGAGACCCAGTACTTC; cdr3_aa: CASSSGQFQETQYF
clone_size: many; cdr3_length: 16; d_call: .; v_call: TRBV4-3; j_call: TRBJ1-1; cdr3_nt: TGCGCCAGCAGCCAAGTCTCCCTTAATTTGAACACTGAAGCTTTCTTT; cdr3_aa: CASSQVSLNLNTEAFF
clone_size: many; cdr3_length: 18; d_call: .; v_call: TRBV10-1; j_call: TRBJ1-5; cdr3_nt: TGCGCCAGCGGCTCACGTAGGGTCCATTCCTTTAGCAATCAGCCCCAGCATTTT; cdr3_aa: CASGSRRVHSFSNQPQHF
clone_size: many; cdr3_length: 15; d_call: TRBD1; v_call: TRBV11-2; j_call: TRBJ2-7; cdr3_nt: TGTGCCAGCAGCTTTGGGACAGGGGGCACCTACGAGCAGTACTTC; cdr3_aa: CASSFGTGGTYEQYF
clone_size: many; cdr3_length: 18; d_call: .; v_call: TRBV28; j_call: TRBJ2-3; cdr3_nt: TGTGCCAGCAGCTGGGAGGACAGCCCCGAGATACACACAGATACGCAGTATTTT; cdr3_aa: CASSWEDSPEIHTDTQYF
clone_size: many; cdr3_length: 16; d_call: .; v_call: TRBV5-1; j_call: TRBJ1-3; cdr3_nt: TGCGCCAGCAGCGGAGGACTGGTTAGCTCTGGAAACACCATATATTTT; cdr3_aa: CASSGGLVSSGNTIYF
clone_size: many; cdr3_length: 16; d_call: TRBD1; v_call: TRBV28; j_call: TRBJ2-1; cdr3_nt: TGTGCCAGCAACCTAGCAGGGACAGGCTCCTACAATGAGCAGTTCTTC; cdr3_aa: CASNLAGTGSYNEQFF
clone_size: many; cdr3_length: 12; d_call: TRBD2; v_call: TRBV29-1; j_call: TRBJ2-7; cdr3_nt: TGCAGCGTTGAAATCGGGAGGAACGAGCAGTACTTC; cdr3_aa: CSVEIGRNEQYF
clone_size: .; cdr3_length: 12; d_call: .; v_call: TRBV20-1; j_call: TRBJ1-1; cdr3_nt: TGCAGTGCTAGAGAGGGGGTCACTGAAGCTTTCTTT; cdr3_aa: CSAREGVTEAFF
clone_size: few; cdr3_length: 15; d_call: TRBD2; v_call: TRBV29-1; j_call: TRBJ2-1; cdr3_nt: TGCAGCGTTGCGACCGGGACTAGCGGGGTAAATGAGCAGTTCTTC; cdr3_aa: CSVATGTSGVNEQFF
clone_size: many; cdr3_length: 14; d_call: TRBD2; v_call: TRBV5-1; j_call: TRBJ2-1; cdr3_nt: TGCGCCAGCAGCTTGCCAGCGGGAGCGCGGGAGCAGTTCTTC; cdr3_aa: CASSLPAGAREQFF
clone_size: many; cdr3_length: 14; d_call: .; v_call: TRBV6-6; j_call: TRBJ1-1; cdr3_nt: TGTGCCAGCAGTCCGCTTGAATCGAACACTGAAGCTTTCTTT; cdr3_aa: CASSPLESNTEAFF
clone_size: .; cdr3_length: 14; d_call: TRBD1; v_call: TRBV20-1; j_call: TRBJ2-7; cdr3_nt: TGCAGTGCAAAACCGGGACAGCCAACCTACGAGCAGTACTTC; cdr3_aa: CSAKPGQPTYEQYF
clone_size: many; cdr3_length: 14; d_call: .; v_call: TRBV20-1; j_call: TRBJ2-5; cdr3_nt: TGCAGTGCTAGAGTCAGTATCAATCAAGAGACCCAGTACTTC; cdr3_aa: CSARVSINQETQYF
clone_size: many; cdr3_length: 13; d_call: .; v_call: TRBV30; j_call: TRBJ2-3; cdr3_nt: TGTGCCTGGAGTGTACGATTAAGAGATACGCAGTATTTT; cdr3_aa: CAWSVRLRDTQYF
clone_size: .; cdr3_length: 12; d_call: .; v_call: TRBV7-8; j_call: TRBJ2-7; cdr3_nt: TGTGCCAGCAGCTTAGGTTGTGCCGAGCAGTACTTC; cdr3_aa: CASSLGCAEQYF
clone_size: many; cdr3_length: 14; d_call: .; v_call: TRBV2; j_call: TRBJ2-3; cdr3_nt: TGTGCCAGCAGGATAAGCGGAAGCACAGATACGCAGTATTTT; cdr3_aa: CASRISGSTDTQYF
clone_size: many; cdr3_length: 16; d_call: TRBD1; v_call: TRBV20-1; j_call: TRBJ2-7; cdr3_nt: TGCAGTGCTAGGGGCCGACCGACGGGGACAGCCTACGAGCAGTACTTC; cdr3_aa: CSARGRPTGTAYEQYF
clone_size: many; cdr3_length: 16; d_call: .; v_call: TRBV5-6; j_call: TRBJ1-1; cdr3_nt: TGTGCCAGCAGCTCCAACAGCGGACGCATGAAGTCTGAAGCTTTCTTT; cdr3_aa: CASSSNSGRMKSEAFF
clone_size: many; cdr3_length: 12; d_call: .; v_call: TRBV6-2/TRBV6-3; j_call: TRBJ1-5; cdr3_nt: TGTGCCAGCACCAAGGACAGTCAGCCCCAGCATTTT; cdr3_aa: CASTKDSQPQHF
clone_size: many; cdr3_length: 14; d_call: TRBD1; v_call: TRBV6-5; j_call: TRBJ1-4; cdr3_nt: TGTGCCAGCAGTTGGGGGCAGGGGGCTGGAAAACTGTTTTTT; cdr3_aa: CASSWGQGAGKLFF
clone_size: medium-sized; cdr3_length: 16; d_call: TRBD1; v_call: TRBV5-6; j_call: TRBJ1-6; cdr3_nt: TGTGCCAGCAGCTCGAAACAGGGGTACTATAATTCACCCCTCCACTTT; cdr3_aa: CASSSKQGYYNSPLHF
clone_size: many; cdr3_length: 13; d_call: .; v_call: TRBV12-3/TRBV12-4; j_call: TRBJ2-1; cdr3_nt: TGTGCCAGCAGTTTGAGAGGTCCCTATGAGCAGTTCTTC; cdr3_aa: CASSLRGPYEQFF
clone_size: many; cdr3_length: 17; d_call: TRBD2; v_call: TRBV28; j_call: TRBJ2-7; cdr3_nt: TGTGCCAGCAGACATACTCTAGCGGGAGTCCACTCCTACGAGCAGTACTTC; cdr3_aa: CASRHTLAGVHSYEQYF
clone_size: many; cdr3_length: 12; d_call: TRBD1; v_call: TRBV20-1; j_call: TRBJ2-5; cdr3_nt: TGCAGTGCTTTGACAGGGAGAGAGACCCAGTACTTC; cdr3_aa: CSALTGRETQYF
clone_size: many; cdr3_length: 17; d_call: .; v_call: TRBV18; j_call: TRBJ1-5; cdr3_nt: TGTGCCAGCTCACCGAATCAGGGGTCGGGAAGCAATCAGCCCCAGCATTTT; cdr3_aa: CASSPNQGSGSNQPQHF
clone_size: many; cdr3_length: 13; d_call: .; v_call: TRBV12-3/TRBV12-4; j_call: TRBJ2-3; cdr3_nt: TGTGCCAGCAGTTGGGGCAACACAGATACGCAGTATTTT; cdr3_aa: CASSWGNTDTQYF
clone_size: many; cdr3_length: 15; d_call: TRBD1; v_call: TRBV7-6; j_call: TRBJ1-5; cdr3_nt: TGTGCCAGCAGCTTAGCACAGGGGGTCAATCAGCCCCAGCATTTT; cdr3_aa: CASSLAQGVNQPQHF
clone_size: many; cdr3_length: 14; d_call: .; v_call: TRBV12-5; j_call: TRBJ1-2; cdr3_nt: TGTGCTAGTGGTTTGGGATGGAAGGGCGACGGCTACACCTTC; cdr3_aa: CASGLGWKGDGYTF
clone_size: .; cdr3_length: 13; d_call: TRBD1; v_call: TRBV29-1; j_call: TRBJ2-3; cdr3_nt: TGCAGCGCCAGGGACAGGGCCACAGATACGCAGTATTTT; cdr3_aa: CSARDRATDTQYF
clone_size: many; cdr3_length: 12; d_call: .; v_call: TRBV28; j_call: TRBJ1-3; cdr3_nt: TGTGCCAGCAGTCCCCAGGGACACACCATATATTTT; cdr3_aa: CASSPQGHTIYF
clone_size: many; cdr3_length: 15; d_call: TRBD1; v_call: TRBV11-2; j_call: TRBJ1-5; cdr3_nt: TGTGCCAGCAGCTTTGGACAGGGCGGCAATCAGCCCCAGCATTTT; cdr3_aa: CASSFGQGGNQPQHF
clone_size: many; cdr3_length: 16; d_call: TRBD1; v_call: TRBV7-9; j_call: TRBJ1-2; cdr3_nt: TGTGCCAGCAGCCCCTACGCCGGGACAGGGCATGGAGGCTACACCTTC; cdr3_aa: CASSPYAGTGHGGYTF
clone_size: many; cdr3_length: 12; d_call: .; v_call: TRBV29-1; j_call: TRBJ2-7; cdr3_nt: TGCAGCGTTGAAAGGGATGACTACGAGCAGTACTTC; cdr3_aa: CSVERDDYEQYF
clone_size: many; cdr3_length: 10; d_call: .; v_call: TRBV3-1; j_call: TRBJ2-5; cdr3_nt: TGTGCCAGCAGCCAAGAGACCCAGTACTTC; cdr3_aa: CASSQETQYF
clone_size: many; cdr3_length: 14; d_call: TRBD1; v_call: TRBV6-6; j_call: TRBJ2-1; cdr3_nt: TGTGCCAGCAGTTACTCCGTAACGACAGGGGAACAGTTCTTC; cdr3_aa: CASSYSVTTGEQFF
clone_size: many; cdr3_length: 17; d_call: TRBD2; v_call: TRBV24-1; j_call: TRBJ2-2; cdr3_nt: TGTGCCACCAGTGACCCCTTAGCGGGAGGGCCAGGCGGGGAGCTGTTTTTT; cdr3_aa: CATSDPLAGGPGGELFF
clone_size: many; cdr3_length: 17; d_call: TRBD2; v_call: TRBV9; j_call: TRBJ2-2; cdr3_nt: TGTGCCAGCAGCGTAGATGGACTAGCGGGGTACACCGGGGAGCTGTTTTTT; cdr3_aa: CASSVDGLAGYTGELFF
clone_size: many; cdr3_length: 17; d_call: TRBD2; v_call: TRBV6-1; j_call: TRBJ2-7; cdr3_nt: TGTGCCAGCAGTGAATGGGCTAGCGGGAGGGCTACCTACGAGCAGTACTTC; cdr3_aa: CASSEWASGRATYEQYF
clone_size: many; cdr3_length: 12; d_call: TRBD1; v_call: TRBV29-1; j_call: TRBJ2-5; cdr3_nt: TGCAGCGTTGTGGGACAGCAAGAGACCCAGTACTTC; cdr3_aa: CSVVGQQETQYF
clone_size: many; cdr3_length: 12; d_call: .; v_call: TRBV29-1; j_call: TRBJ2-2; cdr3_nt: TGCAGCGTTGGGTGGAACACCGGGGAGCTGTTTTTT; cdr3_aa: CSVGWNTGELFF
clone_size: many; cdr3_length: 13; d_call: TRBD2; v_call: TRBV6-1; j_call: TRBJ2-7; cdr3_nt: TGTGCCAGCAGTGGGCTAGCGGGAAGCGAGCAGTACTTC; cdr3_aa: CASSGLAGSEQYF
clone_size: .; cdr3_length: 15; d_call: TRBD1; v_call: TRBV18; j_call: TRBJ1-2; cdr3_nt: TGTGCCAGCTCACCCAACGGACAGGGACGTAAATGCTACACCTTC; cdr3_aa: CASSPNGQGRKCYTF